This passage covers 3 T cell receptor beta chains from one sample sequenced in a study of regulatory T cells in long-lasting Graves disease. Arm-PCR of CDR3 regions and iRepertoire HTBI primers were used to build TCR beta libraries. TCRdb fed the multiplex PCR reads into MiXCR, producing one record per CDR3 protein. The table has roughly 490,000 distinct CDR3 sequences, approximately 23% seen once. Time point here: persistent/refractory GD, antithyroid drugs over 5 years with positive TRAb. Generation of the TCR library employed RNA extracted from PBMCs. This specimen consisted of peripheral blood mononuclear cells (PBMCs), obtained when the disease was refractory, from a patient treated with antithyroid drugs. These receptors originate from a female donor with Graves disease.

This clonotype was seen repeatedly, ten times or more. The rearrangement links TRBV20-1 to TRBJ1-5; TRBD1 matches at 7 bases. Germline loops: CDR1 DFQATT, CDR2 SNEGSKA (reference sequence). The CDR3 totals 15 residues. V lost 3 bases to trimming and J lost 2 bases; unmatched junction nucleotides: 7. CDR3 loop: CSASPGQYGNQPQHF. CDR3 bases: TGCAGTGCTAGCCCGGGACAGTATGGCAATCAGCCCCAGCATTTT.

This clonotype has more than one count but fewer than ten. The gene calls are TRBV7-6 and TRBJ2-3; 7 nucleotides align to TRBD1. CDR3 length equals 16 residues. After removal of 8 bases from V and 2 bases from J, the junction contained 13 bases not matched to a gene. Germline V gene lookup returns CDR1 SGHVS and CDR2 FNYEAQ. The CDR3 sequence: CASSSLTGRYTDTQYF. The CDR3 DNA reads as TGTGCCAGCTCCTCACTGACAGGGCGTTACACAGATACGCAGTATTTT.

As to this clonotype: Compared with germline, one end of the junction differs, possibly owing to a read error. J is TRBJ1-5 and V is TRBV7-3; TRBD1 is a possible D gene (5 bases). This CDR3 contains 15 residues. The germline gives CDR1 SGHTA, CDR2 FQGTGA. The CDR3: CASSSGLPSNQSQHF. The CDR3 coding sequence is TGTGCCAGCAGCTCGGGACTTCCTAGCAATCAGTCCCAGCATTTT.